The rows below give T cell receptor beta chains drawn from one sample of a study of blood T cell repertoires in COVID-19. Data came from immunoSEQ multiplex PCR; TCRdb stores just in-frame clones and leaves some out. The sample yields under 200,000 clones, about 85% seen once. Sequences were obtained from peripheral blood. These receptors were taken from an elderly woman with acute or convalescent COVID-19. The CDR3 runs from the conserved cysteine through the conserved F or W. The D gene is left open where the match is weak. Clone sizes are given selectively: once, few, many, or a class where the clone is expanded.

>TRBV19|19|TRBD1|.|TRBJ1-5
TGTGCCAGTAGAGATTCCGGGACAGGGGGCGATCGGAGGAATCAGCCCCAGCATTTT
CASRDSGTGGDRRNQPQHF
>TRBV5-1|12|.|.|TRBJ1-1
TGCGCCAGCAGCTTGATCCCGTCTGAAGCTTTCTTT
CASSLIPSEAFF
>TRBV7-9|15|TRBD2|.|TRBJ2-1
TGTGCCAGCAGTTCAGCGGGGGGCCCCCTCCGGGAGCAGTTCTTC
CASSSAGGPLREQFF
>TRBV12-1|16|.|.|TRBJ2-3
TGTGCCAGCAGCTTGACAGGGGGCCTATCGACAGATACGCAGTATTTT
CASSLTGGLSTDTQYF
>TRBV10-3|13|.|.|TRBJ1-2
TGTGCCATCAGTGAAGACGGGGTAGGAGGCTACACCTTC
CAISEDGVGGYTF
>TRBV24-1|12|.|.|TRBJ2-3
TGTGCCACCAGTGCAGGGACAGATACGCAGTATTTT
CATSAGTDTQYF
>TRBV5-1|16|.|.|TRBJ2-7
TGCGCCAGCGCCCGGGATGAGTGGCGGGGCTCCTACGAGCAGTACTTC
CASARDEWRGSYEQYF
>TRBV10-3|15|TRBD1|.|TRBJ2-7
TGTGCCATCAGGGGAGATACGGGACAGATCTACGAGCAGTACTTC
CAIRGDTGQIYEQYF
>TRBV27|14|.|.|TRBJ1-1
TGTGCCAGCAGAACAGGATTATGGGACACTGAAGCTTTCTTT
CASRTGLWDTEAFF
>TRBV5-8|14|TRBD2|.|TRBJ2-2
TGTGCCAGTTCTCTAGCGGTGAACACCGGGGAGCTGTTTTTT
CASSLAVNTGELFF
>TRBV2|13|.|.|TRBJ2-7
TGTGCCAGCAGTAATCGACAGGACTACGAGCAGTACTTC
CASSNRQDYEQYF
>TRBV5-4|14|.|.|TRBJ1-1
TGTGCCAGCAGCCCCGACACCGGAGGTACTGAAGCTTTCTTT
CASSPDTGGTEAFF
>TRBV3-1/TRBV3-2|13|TRBD2|.|TRBJ2-1
TGTGCCAGCAAAGGGACTAGCGGGGGAGAGCAGTTCTTC
CASKGTSGGEQFF
>TRBV3-1/TRBV3-2|15|.|.|TRBJ2-7
TGTGCCAGCAGCCAAGATAGGTACAGGGTATACGAGCAGTACTTC
CASSQDRYRVYEQYF
>TRBV5-6|16|.|.|TRBJ1-1
TGTGCCAGCAGCGAACCGGCGGGGGTGGTTGGCACTGAAGCTTTCTTT
CASSEPAGVVGTEAFF
>TRBV6-5|15|.|few|TRBJ2-2
TGTGCCAGCAGACCAGGGGAAACGGCGGCCGGGGAGCTGTTTTTT
CASRPGETAAGELFF
>TRBV7-9|16|TRBD1|.|TRBJ1-4
TGTGCCAGCAGCCCAGGGAGCGGGACAGGAAATGAAAAACTGTTTTTT
CASSPGSGTGNEKLFF
>TRBV29-1|13|.|.|TRBJ1-5
TGCAGCGTTCAAGACAGTAGCAATCAGCCCCAGCATTTT
CSVQDSSNQPQHF
>TRBV4-3|14|.|.|TRBJ1-2
TGCGCCAGCAGCCAAGACGCCTTCTTGAGGGGCTACACCTTC
CASSQDAFLRGYTF
>TRBV14|20|TRBD1|.|TRBJ2-1
TGTGCCAGCAGCCAAGAGTTTGGACAGGGAGCCCGGAGCTCCTACAATGAGCAGTTCTTC
CASSQEFGQGARSSYNEQFF
>TRBV21-1|14|.|.|TRBJ1-5
TGTGCCAGCAAAAGGAGCTATAGCAATCAGCCCCAGCATTTT
CASKRSYSNQPQHF
>TRBV19|13|.|.|TRBJ1-1
TGTGCCAGTAGTACTGGGACTCGGGTACGGGCTTTCTTT
CASSTGTRVRAFF
>TRBV20-1|11|.|.|TRBJ1-1
TGCAGTGCTAGACTAGTAACTGAAGCTTTCTTT
CSARLVTEAFF
>TRBV7-9|15|TRBD1|.|TRBJ1-1
TGTGCCAGCAGCTTAGGGGGACAGTTGAACACTGAAGCTTTCTTT
CASSLGGQLNTEAFF
>TRBV27|15|.|.|TRBJ2-3
TGTGCCAGCAGTCAGGGCTCGACCAACACAGATACGCAGTATTTT
CASSQGSTNTDTQYF
>TRBV19|14|TRBD1|.|TRBJ1-6
TGTGCCAGTATCGGACAGGCCTATAATTCACCCCTCCACTTT
CASIGQAYNSPLHF
>TRBV5-4|14|.|.|TRBJ1-2
TGTGCCAGCAGCCCACCGACAGGTTTCTATGGCTACACCTTC
CASSPPTGFYGYTF
>TRBV27|15|TRBD1|once|TRBJ1-2
TGTGCCAGCAGTTTTTCCCAGACAGGGCGGTATGGCTACACCTTC
CASSFSQTGRYGYTF
>TRBV19|21|TRBD1|.|TRBJ2-7
TGTGCCAGTAGTATAGCCCTAGGGACAGGGGGCCTCGAAGGCCCCTCCTACGAGCAGTACTTC
CASSIALGTGGLEGPSYEQYF
>TRBV19|14|.|.|TRBJ2-7
TGTGCCAGTAGTCTGGGGACAGAGGGAGGAGAGCAGTACTTC
CASSLGTEGGEQYF
>TRBV7-8|17|TRBD2|once|TRBJ2-1
TGTGCCAGCAGCTTATGGCTAGCGGGAGGGCCGAGGAATGAGCAGTTCTTC
CASSLWLAGGPRNEQFF
>TRBV18|16|TRBD2|.|TRBJ2-7
TGTGCCAGCTCCCCCGGGACTAGCGCGCGTGCCTACGAGCAGTACTTC
CASSPGTSARAYEQYF
>TRBV2|15|TRBD1|.|TRBJ2-1
TGTGCCAGCAGGTTGACAGGGGGAGCGGGCGGTGGGCAGTTCTTC
CASRLTGGAGGGQFF
>TRBV5-6|16|TRBD2|.|TRBJ2-1
TGTGCCAGCAGCTACTTGGGACTAGCGGGGGGTAATGAGCAGTTCTTC
CASSYLGLAGGNEQFF
>TRBV13|13|.|.|TRBJ1-2
TGTGCCAGCAGCTTTCCGACAGGCTATGGCTACACCTTC
CASSFPTGYGYTF
>TRBV19|15|TRBD2|.|TRBJ2-1
TGTGCCAGTACCATCGGGACTAGCGGGAGGAATGAGCAGTTCTTC
CASTIGTSGRNEQFF
>TRBV6-5|14|.|.|TRBJ2-2
TGTGCCAGCAGGCGGACAGAGGACACCGGGGAGCTGTTTTTT
CASRRTEDTGELFF
>TRBV6-6|13|.|.|TRBJ1-1
TGTGCCAGCCGGACAACAGAGAACACTGAAGCTTTCTTT
CASRTTENTEAFF
>TRBV5-1|14|TRBD1|.|TRBJ1-1
TGCGCCAGCAGCGGGACAGATATGAACACTGAAGCTTTCTTT
CASSGTDMNTEAFF
>TRBV27|12|TRBD1|.|TRBJ1-1
TGTGCCAGCAGTCTCCGACAGGGCCCAGCTTTCTTT
CASSLRQGPAFF